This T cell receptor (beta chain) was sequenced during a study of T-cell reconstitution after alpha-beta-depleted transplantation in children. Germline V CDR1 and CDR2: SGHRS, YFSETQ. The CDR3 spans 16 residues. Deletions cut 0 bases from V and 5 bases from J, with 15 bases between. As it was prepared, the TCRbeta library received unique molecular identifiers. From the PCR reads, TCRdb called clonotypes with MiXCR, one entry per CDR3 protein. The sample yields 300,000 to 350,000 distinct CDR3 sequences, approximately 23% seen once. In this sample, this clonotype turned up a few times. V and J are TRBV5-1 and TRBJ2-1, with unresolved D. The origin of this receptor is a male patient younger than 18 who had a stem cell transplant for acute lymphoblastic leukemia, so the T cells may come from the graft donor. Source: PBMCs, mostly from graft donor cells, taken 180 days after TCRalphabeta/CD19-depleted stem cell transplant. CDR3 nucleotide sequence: TGCGCCAGCAGCTTGGTTGCGCCCCGAATGGACAATGAGCAGTTCTTC. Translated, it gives CASSLVAPRMDNEQFF.